This T cell receptor (beta chain) appears in the sequencing data of a study of cytomegalovirus exposure and HLA in healthy donors. Study results and caveats: Later analysis associated a missense DCLRE1C variant with TCR beta V- and J-gene trimming. Within a later analysis, the majority of CMV-associated TCR beta chains appeared HLA-restricted.

Germline V CDR1 and CDR2: SGHTA, FQGTGA. V shed 2 bases and J shed 0 bases, with 14 bases lying between them. CDR3 size: 16 residues. This clone was counted a few times. Its antigen is undetermined. The PCR employed 60 Vbeta primers together with 13 Jbeta primers. Repertoires were generated with immunoSEQ multiplex PCR, while TCRdb's copy carries only in-frame clones and drops some. The data hold around 180,000 clones, with roughly three quarters observed a single time. The source is a woman aged 45 to 65 in good health and CMV-seropositive. The chain recombines TRBV7-3 with TRBJ2-7; D is ambiguous. Material for sequencing was PBMCs. The CDR3 DNA follows: TGTGCCAGCAGCTTATCAGTCCGAACAAGCTCCTACGAGCAGTACTTC. As protein: CASSLSVRTSSYEQYF.